Listed below are T cell receptor beta chains from one sample, sequenced in a study of regulatory T cells in long-lasting Graves disease. TCRdb fed the multiplex PCR reads into MiXCR, producing one record per CDR3 protein. This repertoire shows about 470,000 distinct CDR3 sequences, 20% to 25% found once; its top ten account for roughly 7%. Source: peripheral blood mononuclear cells (PBMCs), taken when the disease was refractory, from a patient treated with antithyroid drugs. Source of these receptors: a female donor with Graves disease. The CDR3 runs from the conserved cysteine through the conserved F or W. The D gene is left open where the match is weak. Not all rows give a size; the values are once, few, many and, for expanded clones, a class.

few | TRBJ1-2 | 15 | TRBV5-1 | - | TGCGCCAGCAGCTTGGGGGACCGTGATAGCTATGGCTACACCTTC | CASSLGDRDSYGYTF
few | TRBJ2-7 | 13 | TRBV20-1 | - | TGCAGTGCTAGGGCAGGGTACTCCTACGAGCAGTACTTC | CSARAGYSYEQYF
many | TRBJ1-5 | 13 | TRBV28 | - | TGTGCCAGCAATCCCCGTGACAATCAGCCCCAGCATTTT | CASNPRDNQPQHF
few | TRBJ1-1 | 15 | TRBV19 | TRBD1 | TGTGCCAGTACCACTCAACGACAGGGGCCAATGGAGGCTTTCTTT | CASTTQRQGPMEAFF
- | TRBJ1-1 | 17 | TRBV5-1 | TRBD1 | TGCGCCAGCAGCTTGTTCCCCTTGGACAGGGAGAACACTGAAGCTTTCTTT | CASSLFPLDRENTEAFF
- | TRBJ1-1 | 12 | TRBV30 | - | TGTGCCTGGAGTTACATGAACACTGAAGCTTTCTTT | CAWSYMNTEAFF
- | TRBJ1-1 | 12 | TRBV5-6 | TRBD1 | TGTGCCAGCAGCGTCGTGGACAGGAGAGCTTTCTTT | CASSVVDRRAFF
- | TRBJ2-2 | 20 | TRBV20-1 | TRBD2 | TGCAGTGCTAGAGATTGGAGTTTGGGACCGGGACTAGCGGAAACCGGGGAGCTGTTTTTT | CSARDWSLGPGLAETGELFF
few | TRBJ1-4 | 15 | TRBV5-1 | TRBD1 | TGCGCCAGCAGCCCTGGTACCGGGACAGGTGAAAAACTGTTTTTT | CASSPGTGTGEKLFF
many | TRBJ2-7 | 16 | TRBV28 | - | TGTGCCAGCAGTTTATTGACAGCACGTATAACCTACGAGCAGTACTTC | CASSLLTARITYEQYF
many | TRBJ2-5 | 15 | TRBV5-5 | TRBD1 | TGTGCCAGCAGCTTGGGTACAGGGGGCTGGGAGACCCAGTACTTC | CASSLGTGGWETQYF
- | TRBJ2-7 | 12 | TRBV29-1 | TRBD2 | TGCAGCGACGGGGGGGCTTCTTACGAGCAGTACTTC | CSDGGASYEQYF
few | TRBJ2-7 | 14 | TRBV5-1 | TRBD1 | TGCGCCAGCAGCTTCTGGACAGGGGAGGGGGAGCAGTACTTC | CASSFWTGEGEQYF
- | TRBJ2-7 | 15 | TRBV20-1 | TRBD2 | TGCAGTGCTCTCAGGACTAGCGGGATCTCCTACGAGCAGTACTTC | CSALRTSGISYEQYF
- | TRBJ1-6 | 12 | TRBV14 | - | TGTGCCAGCAGCCAAGGACCCCCACCCCTCCACTTT | CASSQGPPPLHF
many | TRBJ2-7 | 15 | TRBV7-2 | - | TGTGCCAGCAGCTTCCCGGCGGGTCCATCCTACGAGCAGTACTTC | CASSFPAGPSYEQYF
many | TRBJ2-7 | 14 | TRBV19 | - | TGTGCCAGTAGTCCCCGCGGCAGCTCCTACGAGCAGTACTTC | CASSPRGSSYEQYF
many | TRBJ2-7 | 14 | TRBV28 | - | TGTGCCAGCAGTGTTACCCCTGACACCTACGAGCAGTACTTC | CASSVTPDTYEQYF
many | TRBJ2-5 | 15 | TRBV7-8 | - | TGTGCCAGCAGCCACCCTCGACAGCAGTCCGAGACCCAGTACTTC | CASSHPRQQSETQYF
- | TRBJ1-2 | 12 | TRBV20-1 | - | TGCAGTGCTAGAGATGGGGGGGTTGGCTACACCTTC | CSARDGGVGYTF
many | TRBJ2-7 | 14 | TRBV20-1 | - | TGCAGTGCTAGAGATCTCAGGGGTCAGGGCGAGCAGTACTTC | CSARDLRGQGEQYF
many | TRBJ2-2 | 14 | TRBV5-1 | - | TGCGCCAGCAGCTCCTTTGGGGGCACCGGGGAGCTGTTTTTT | CASSSFGGTGELFF
- | TRBJ2-3 | 13 | TRBV12-3/TRBV12-4 | - | TGTGCCAGCAGTTACGGTACCACAGATACGCAGTATTTT | CASSYGTTDTQYF
many | TRBJ1-2 | 11 | TRBV19 | TRBD1 | TGTGCCAGCCAAGAGACAGGGCGCTACACCTTC | CASQETGRYTF
- | TRBJ2-7 | 15 | TRBV13 | - | TGTGCCAGCAGCTTACTACTGGCGGGCTACTACGAGCAGTACTTC | CASSLLLAGYYEQYF
few | TRBJ2-7 | 14 | TRBV20-1 | - | TGCAGTGCTAGGCCCGACGGACCACCTCTCGAGCAGTACTTC | CSARPDGPPLEQYF
- | TRBJ1-6 | 13 | TRBV20-1 | TRBD1 | TGCAGTGCCAGCGACAGGGGGTTTTCACCCCTCCACTTT | CSASDRGFSPLHF
- | TRBJ2-1 | 17 | TRBV6-2/TRBV6-3 | - | TGTGCCAGCACGATAAGGACAGATGCCTTGGGTTACAATGAGCAGTTCTTC | CASTIRTDALGYNEQFF
few | TRBJ1-2 | 14 | TRBV20-1 | - | TGCAGTGCTAGAGATCAAGGCAGCAACTATGGCTACACCTTC | CSARDQGSNYGYTF
many | TRBJ2-7 | 14 | TRBV27 | - | TGTGCCAGCAGTTTCCTGGGACATACCTACGAGCAGTACTTC | CASSFLGHTYEQYF
- | TRBJ2-2 | 19 | TRBV6-5 | TRBD2 | TGTGCCAGCAGTTACCCAACCGGGACTAGCGGGGGAGACACCGGGGAGCTGTTTTTT | CASSYPTGTSGGDTGELFF
many | TRBJ2-7 | 14 | TRBV6-2/TRBV6-3 | TRBD2 | TGTGCCAGCAGTGAGCTAGCGGGAACCTACGAGCAGTACTTC | CASSELAGTYEQYF
- | TRBJ2-3 | 14 | TRBV10-3 | TRBD1 | TGTGCCATCACCAAGGGGGCGCAAACAGATACGCAGTATTTT | CAITKGAQTDTQYF
few | TRBJ2-7 | 13 | TRBV6-5 | - | TGTGCCAGCAGTTACTCGTCCTGGTACGAGCAGTACTTC | CASSYSSWYEQYF
few | TRBJ1-5 | 15 | TRBV20-1 | - | TGCAGTGCTAGAGATTTATCTTATAGCAATCAGCCCCAGCATTTT | CSARDLSYSNQPQHF
- | TRBJ2-5 | 13 | TRBV27 | - | TGTGCCAGCAGTCCCCTAGGGCGGGAGACCCAGTACTTC | CASSPLGRETQYF